The subject of this entry is one TCR beta chain. Its antigen is unknown. The CDR3 has 14 residues. V lost 5 bases to trimming and J lost 4 bases; unmatched junction nucleotides: 7. Germline V gene data show CDR1 as SEHNR and CDR2 as FQNEAQ (reference sequence). The data originate from a study of radiation and T cells in renal cell carcinoma. Background on the study: Nephrectomy followed 15 Gy stereotactic body radiation by 4 weeks. Study results and limitations: From baseline, blood top tumor clonotypes peaked at 2 weeks post-radiation.

Clones were sequenced by immunoSEQ multiplex PCR, and TCRdb holds only the in-frame ones, with some missing. The data contain 120,000 or so clones, 85% to 90% of them singletons. Time point specified: blood 2 weeks post-SBRT. Specified treatment: 15 Gy SBRT to primary tumor, nephrectomy 4 weeks later. Radiation-treated patients gave blood at baseline, week 2 and week 4. This renal cell carcinoma was of the clear cell type. The rearrangement joins TRBV7-9 to TRBJ2-5, with 7 bases fitting TRBD1. The sequence derives from a woman aged 70-85 years with renal cell carcinoma. This material consisted of blood, taken from a patient whose treatment included radiotherapy and nephrectomy. CDR3 sequence: CASSAQGVRETQYF. In DNA form, the CDR3 reads TGTGCCAGCAGCGCGCAGGGGGTACGAGAGACCCAGTACTTC.